This TCR beta chain was sequenced for a study of OX40 agonist ivuxolimab in advanced cancers. A note on the overall study: Ivuxolimab was a fully human IgG2 agonistic monoclonal antibody targeting the costimulatory receptor OX40 (CD134). Patients were allowed to have had prior anti-PD-1, anti-PD-L1 or anti-CTLA-4 therapy, and 40% to 45% of the dose-escalation patients had previously received checkpoint inhibitors. The monotherapy dose-escalation portion (N = 52 patients) of the phase I ivuxolimab trial is reported in the paper. Intravenous ivuxolimab was administered to patients every 2 weeks at six dose levels: 0.01, 0.1, 0.3, 1.5, 3 and 10 mg/kg. Among the roughly 52 dose-escalation patients, about 20 had hepatocellular carcinoma, about 15 melanoma, 9 renal cell carcinoma and 9 head and neck cancer. The dose-escalation cohort was roughly 83% male with a mean age of about 65 years, ranging from roughly 23 to 90. Three dose-escalation patients achieved partial responses, one with hepatocellular carcinoma and two with cutaneous melanoma. Peripheral TCRbeta sequencing aimed to test whether ivuxolimab altered TCR sequence diversity and caused clonal T-cell expansion. Points the paper makes about the study in general: Clonal expansion of both CD4+ and CD8+ blood T cells was observed from baseline to week 6 at doses 0.1 to 3.0 mg/kg. The antigen specificity of the clonally expanded peripheral T cells was not determined. In partial responders in the 0.1-3.0 mg/kg groups, normalized peripheral clonal expansion was found to be among the lowest, especially among CD8+ T cells. Low levels of normalized T-cell clonal expansion were also seen in some patients who did not respond. After ivuxolimab, expanded clones were on average more numerous among CD8+ T cells than among CD4+ T cells.

Patients with autoimmune disease history or receiving systemic immunosuppression were excluded from the trial. Peripheral blood for TCR sequencing was drawn from every dose cohort at baseline, at cycle 4 day 1 and at cycle 7 day 1. Samples were obtained from an open-label, multicenter, first-in-human phase I dose-escalation trial of ivuxolimab. The trial enrolled adults with locally advanced or metastatic head and neck squamous cell, hepatocellular, melanoma or renal cell carcinoma. CD4+ and CD8+ T cells were sorted separately from peripheral blood before TCR sequencing. Genomic DNA was isolated from the sorted cells so that the TCRbeta CDR3 region could be sequenced. TCRbeta CDR3 regions were sequenced using the immunoSEQ Assay. Entries here come from immuneACCESS through TCRdb and include only in-frame sequences with V and J called. Some clones fail to appear in such tables; in the studies checked, an unresolved V gene covers under half of the shortfall, and the cause of the remainder is unknown. For this sample there are tens of thousands of clones; about 88% appear just once. Clones ranked in the top ten supply about 3.7% of the sample.

With respect to this clone: The antigen this receptor binds is unknown. It has no much larger one-base neighbor in the sample; base qualities were not kept.

The V end loses 5 bases and the J end loses 5 bases, and a stretch of 6 bases separates them. CDR1 and CDR2 are drawn from the germline V gene: SNHLY, FYNNEI. From cysteine to phenylalanine, the CDR3 is 11 amino acids long. Only the CDR3 DNA stays, 33 bases, in frame from base 1. The TCR was taken from an adult with an advanced solid tumor such as melanoma, head and neck, liver or kidney cancer. The chain couples TRBV2 to TRBJ2-5, with the identity of the D gene unclear. The source material was CD4+ or CD8+ T cells sorted from blood, sampled in a trial of the OX40 agonist ivuxolimab. The encoded CDR3 is CASSTRETQYF. The base sequence is TGTGCCAGCAGTACGCGGGAGACCCAGTACTTC.